These 26 T cell receptor beta chains were all obtained from the same sample, sequenced in a study of T cells after yellow fever vaccination. TCRdb itself ran the 5' RACE reads through MiXCR, one entry per CDR3 protein. The table has 300,000 to 350,000 distinct CDR3 sequences, around 4.1% seen once. Sample: PBMCs, taken 5 days after the yellow fever booster vaccination. These receptors came from a man aged 18 to 29 who received the YFV17D yellow fever vaccine.

The chain is built from TRBV7-8 and TRBJ2-7, with a tentative D call TRBD1 (6 bases). V gave up 5 bases and J gave up 4 bases, with 18 bases separating them. Looked up from germline, CDR1 is SGHVS and CDR2 is FQNEAQ. The CDR3 length is 15 residues. CDR3 DNA: TGTGCCAGCAGCCAACTGTGGACAGCCAAATACGAGCAGTACGTC. Encoded protein: CASSQLWTAKYEQYV.

The V gene is TRBV11-2, the J gene TRBJ2-7, with D unresolved. V lost 5 bases and J 5 bases, leaving 16 bases between the germline ends. This CDR3 spans 14 amino acids. CDR1 SGHAT and CDR2 FQNNGV come from the germline V gene. CDR3 nucleotide sequence: TGTGCCAGCAGCCCAGACCAATCAAGCAACGAGCAGTACTTC. This codes for CASSPDQSSNEQYF.

Concerning this clonotype: Its ends do not fully match the called genes, so a read error is possible. The chain is built from TRBV23-1 and TRBJ1-1; D not certain. TRBV23-1 is reported as an ORF; its role is uncertain. The CDR3 sequence is 16 residues long. The CDR3 loop is CASSLRSGCPNPEAFF. The CDR3 nucleotides are TGCGCCAGCAGTCTCCGATCAGGCTGCCCGAACCCTGAAGCTTTCTTT.

This clonotype was seen many times. The rearrangement joins TRBV15 to TRBJ1-4; D gene ambiguous. CDR1 is LNHNV, CDR2 YYDKDF, per germline (reference sequence). This CDR3 has 15 residues. V gave up 6 bases and J gave up 3 bases, with 14 bases separating them. CDR3 sequence reads: CATSRSPGSNEKLFF. CDR3 DNA: TGTGCCACCAGTCGGTCTCCTGGTTCTAATGAAAAACTGTTTTTT.

This clonotype was detected ten times or more. The rearrangement uses TRBV7-9 and TRBJ1-1; 8 positions agree with TRBD1. CDR1 and CDR2 (germline): SEHNR, FQNEAQ (reference sequence). This CDR3 is built from 14 residues. Trimming took 3 bases from V and 3 from J; bases not matched to a gene: 3. The CDR3 DNA reads as TGTGCCAGCAGCTTTCAGGGGGCGGACACTGAAGCTTTCTTT. Translation: CASSFQGADTEAFF.

The gene calls are TRBV12-3 or TRBV12-4 and TRBJ1-3; D unresolved. V was trimmed by 2 bases and J by 0 bases, leaving 11 bases between them. This CDR3 is built from 16 residues. As DNA, the CDR3 is TGTGCCAGCAGTTTACCCAGCTCCCGCTCTGGAAACACCATATATTTT. Translating it yields CASSLPSSRSGNTIYF.

The J gene is TRBJ2-5, the V gene TRBV29-1; a weak D match, TRBD1 (5 bases). This CDR3 contains 13 residues. V was clipped by 1 base and J by 6 bases, with 12 bases between them. Germline-derived CDR1 and CDR2 are SQVTM and ANQGSEA. The CDR3 is CSVEVMGQKTQYF. For the CDR3, the DNA is TGCAGCGTTGAAGTTATGGGGCAGAAGACCCAGTACTTC.

This clonotype came up many times. The chain is built from TRBV5-1 and TRBJ1-1; no definite D call. The CDR3 length is 13 residues. The germline CDR1 and CDR2 sequences are SGHRS and YFSETQ. V gave up 4 bases and J gave up 3 bases, with 10 bases separating them. CDR3 amino acids: CASSPASDTEAFF. The CDR3 DNA reads TGCGCCAGCAGCCCCGCTTCGGACACTGAAGCTTTCTTT.

This clonotype has just a few counts. V is TRBV4-1 and J is TRBJ2-1; possible D gene TRBD1, 5 bases. V lost 6 bases and J lost 4, with 13 bases in between. The CDR3 spans 14 residues. The germline CDR1 and CDR2 sequences are MGHRA and YSYEKL. Written as DNA, the CDR3 is TGCGCCAGCAGACAGGACCTAGGGTACAATGAGCAGTTCTTC. Protein sequence: CASRQDLGYNEQFF.

With regard to this clonotype: A clone one base away is much larger, so this may be a read error. V and J are TRBV29-1 and TRBJ2-5; D remains unclear. CDR1 and CDR2 from the germline V gene are SQVTM and ANQGSEA. The CDR3 is made up of 14 amino acids. V was cut by 7 bases and J by 2 bases, with 17 bases left in between. The CDR3, as DNA: TGCAGCGGAGAGTACCGCGGAACTCAAGAGACCCAGTACTTC. Its translation: CSGEYRGTQETQYF.

This clonotype was seen a few times. This sequence joins TRBV4-1 and TRBJ2-3; TRBD2 matches 8 bases. The V and J ends lost 3 bases and 5 bases, in that order; junction bases with no gene match: 10. This CDR3 is 16 amino acids long. From germline, CDR1 is MGHRA and CDR2 YSYEKL. The CDR3 sequence is CASSHKAAGALDTQYF. As DNA, the CDR3 is TGCGCCAGCAGCCATAAGGCAGCGGGGGCCCTAGATACGCAGTATTTT.

The V and J genes are TRBV7-2 and TRBJ1-1; no firm D call. The V end was cut by 0 bases, the J end by 3 bases, with 8 bases between. CDR3 length equals 14 residues. Germline assignment: CDR1 SGHTA and CDR2 FQGNSA. This CDR3 is CASSLAKWHTEAFF. In nucleotides, the CDR3 is TGTGCCAGCAGCTTAGCCAAGTGGCACACTGAAGCTTTCTTT. Full variable domain (missing parts from reference TRBV7-2 and TRBJ1-1): GAGVSQSPSNKVTEKGKDVELRCDPISGHTALYWYRQSLGQGLEFLIYFQGNSAPDKSGLPSDRFSAERTGGSVSTLTIQRTQQEDSAVYLCASSLAKWHTEAFFGQGTRLTVV.

This clonotype occurred a few times. The chain couples TRBV7-9 to TRBJ1-1; D might be TRBD1 (6 bases). Trimming left V 4 bases short and J 0 bases short, with 12 bases between. There are 15 residues in the CDR3. CDR1 is SEHNR and CDR2 is FQNEAQ in the germline V gene (reference sequence). CDR3 sequence reads: CASSSRGGLNTEAFF. The CDR3 DNA reads TGTGCCAGCAGCTCTCGGGGGGGCTTGAACACTGAAGCTTTCTTT.

This clonotype was picked up a small number of times. The chain combines TRBV10-3 with TRBJ1-1, with D hard to call. CDR1 and CDR2 (germline): ENHRY, SYGVKD. The V and J ends lost 3 bases and 0 bases respectively, with 8 bases between them. This CDR3 contains 14 residues. CDR3 sequence (DNA): TGTGCCATCAGTGAACACCACATGAACACTGAAGCTTTCTTT. It translates to CAISEHHMNTEAFF.

The rearrangement uses TRBV5-1 and TRBJ1-1; D perhaps matches TRBD1 (6 bases). Per the germline V gene, CDR1 is SGHRS and CDR2 is YFSETQ. V shed 4 bases and J shed 4 bases, with 14 bases lying between them. CDR3 size: 14 residues. CDR3 DNA: TGCGCCAGCAGCCTACAGGGTTTTGGCACTGAAGCTTTCTTT. Residues: CASSLQGFGTEAFF.

In this sample, this clonotype turned up a few times. The chain couples TRBV3-1 to TRBJ2-4; no clear D. Trimming left V 4 bases short and J 9 bases short, with 25 bases between. The CDR3 consists of 17 residues. The germline CDR1 and CDR2 sequences are LGHDT and YNNKEL (reference sequence). CDR3 sequence reads: CASSPDMGQSPRSIQYF. DNA for the CDR3: TGTGCCAGCAGCCCCGACATGGGCCAGAGCCCGCGAAGCATTCAGTACTTC.

This clonotype has more than one count but fewer than ten. This sequence joins TRBV6-1 and TRBJ2-7, with 9 bases lining up with TRBD1. Germline loops: CDR1 MNHNS, CDR2 SASEGT. The J segment lost 0 bases and the V segment lost 3 bases, leaving 3 bases of the junction unmatched. This CDR3 spans 15 amino acids. CDR3 nucleotide sequence: TGTGCCAGCAGTGAGGGACAGGGAAGCTCCTACGAGCAGTACTTC. The encoded protein is CASSEGQGSSYEQYF.

The chain employs TRBV5-6 and TRBJ2-1, with TRBD2 matching 8 bases. Germline lookup yields CDR1 SGHDT and CDR2 YYEEEE. The J segment lost 4 bases and the V segment lost 4 bases, leaving 7 bases of the junction unmatched. The CDR3 extends over 15 amino acids. The CDR3 region is CASSRPGLGYNEQFF. The CDR3 DNA reads as TGTGCCAGCAGCCGTCCGGGACTAGGGTACAATGAGCAGTTCTTC.

This rearrangement joins TRBV4-1 to TRBJ2-3; TRBD2 is a possible D gene (6 bases). Germline V gives CDR1 MGHRA, CDR2 YSYEKL. This CDR3 is 16 amino acids long. Trimming stripped 0 bases from V and 3 bases from J, with 13 bases between. The chain's CDR3 is CASSQERGRATDTQYF. As DNA, the CDR3 is TGCGCCAGCAGCCAAGAGCGGGGTAGGGCGACAGATACGCAGTATTTT.

As for this clonotype: As the CDR3 is not closed by the conserved phenylalanine or tryptophan, this likely results from a read error. J is TRBJ2-2 and V is TRBV11-2, with D tentatively TRBD1 or TRBD2 (6 bases each). Germline V CDR1 and CDR2: SGHAT, FQNNGV. V shed 3 bases and J shed 3 bases, with 11 bases lying between them. The CDR3 length is 15 residues. CDR3: CASSFAGHDTGELFS. In DNA, the CDR3 is TGTGCCAGCAGCTTTGCGGGACACGACACCGGGGAGCTGTTTTCT.

A few counts support this clonotype. The rearrangement joins TRBV20-1 to TRBJ2-1; the D is unclear. Trimming left V 6 bases short and J 8 bases short, with 8 bases between. The CDR3 is 10 amino acids. Germline loops: CDR1 DFQATT, CDR2 SNEGSKA (reference sequence). CDR3 region: CSALSHEQFF. Here the CDR3 DNA reads TGCAGTGCCTTGAGTCATGAGCAGTTCTTC.

In this sample, this clonotype turned up a few times. The chain recombines TRBV24-1 with TRBJ2-1; possibly TRBD2 for D (7 bases). CDR1 and CDR2 (germline): KGHDR, SFDVKD. The CDR3 sequence is 16 residues long. Between the trimmed V and J ends, which lost 4 bases and 4 bases, there was a span of 16 bases. The CDR3 DNA follows: TGTGCCACCAGTGACCCTGGGGGGGCATCATACAATGAGCAGTTCTTC. It is translated as CATSDPGGASYNEQFF.

The chain has TRBV20-1 and TRBJ2-5; the D gene is possibly TRBD2 (6 bases). In germline, CDR1 is DFQATT, CDR2 SNEGSKA (reference sequence). V gave up 6 bases and J gave up 5 bases, with 19 bases separating them. The CDR3 covers 14 residues. The CDR3 coding sequence is TGCAGTGCCCCCTCAGCGCTGGAGGGCGAGACCCAGTACTTC. Translation gives CSAPSALEGETQYF.

This clonotype showed up many times. J is TRBJ2-7 and V is TRBV4-3, with a tentative D call TRBD2 (7 bases). CDR1 LGHNA and CDR2 YSLEER come from the germline V gene. Trimming took off 1 base at V and 0 bases at J, with 13 bases between the two ends. The CDR3 has 16 amino acids. The CDR3, as DNA: TGCGCCAGCAGCCAAGCTGGGGGGGCCTACTCCTACGAGCAGTACTTC. It is translated as CASSQAGGAYSYEQYF.

This clonotype was detected a few times. This could be a read error, since a much larger clone is one nucleotide away. The chain is built from TRBV7-9 and TRBJ1-2; D not resolved. The germline V and J ends were trimmed by 5 bases and 3 bases, with 13 bases remaining between them. CDR1 SEHNR and CDR2 FQNEAQ come from the germline V gene (reference sequence). The CDR3 contains 14 residues. CDR3 loop: CASSPGPGHYGYTF. Here the CDR3 DNA reads TGTGCCAGCAGCCCCGGACCGGGTCACTATGGCTACACCTTC. Full variable domain (rest looked up from reference TRBV7-9 and TRBJ1-2): DTGVSQNPRHKITKRGQNVTFRCDPISEHNRLYWYRQTLGQGPEFLTYFQNEAQLEKSRLLSDRFSAERPKGSFSTLEIQRTEQGDSAMYLCASSPGPGHYGYTFGSGTRLTVV.

This clonotype appeared many times. The V call is TRBV6-5, the J call TRBJ1-2, with 8 bases identical to TRBD1. Looked up from germline, CDR1 is MNHEY and CDR2 is SVGAGI. CDR3 size: 13 residues. J gave up 7 bases and V 5 bases, and 6 bases lay outside the gene matches. CDR3 DNA: TGTGCCAGCAGTAACCAGGGGGCGGGTGGCTACACCTTC. Protein: CASSNQGAGGYTF.